These T cell receptor beta chains were read from a single sample in a study of post-analysis software for immune sequencing data. TCRdb recomputed calls from the PCR reads with MiXCR, one row per CDR3 protein. The profile shows around 400,000 distinct CDR3 sequences, less than 40% of them singletons. Sequencing input: blood. These receptors were taken from a girl aged 2-10 years with multiple sclerosis. Both conserved end residues are part of each CDR3. D genes are given only for firm matches. Size is omitted from some rows. Given values are once, few, many or a class for expanded clones.

TRBJ2-7 few TRBV3-1 TRBD1 TGTGCCAGCAGCCAAGAACAGGGGATAGCCGAGCAGTACTTC CASSQEQGIAEQYF
TRBJ1-2 few TRBV20-1 . TGCAGTGCTAGAATGGGGAAGGCTAACTATGGCTACACCTTC CSARMGKANYGYTF
TRBJ1-4 . TRBV7-2 . TGTGCCAGCAGCTTTCGGGGAGGGGGATATGAAAAACTGTTTTTT CASSFRGGGYEKLFF
TRBJ2-1 few TRBV29-1 . TGCAGCGTTGAAAAATGGGGGTTTCTAGAGACCAATGAGCAGTTCTTC CSVEKWGFLETNEQFF
TRBJ1-1 . TRBV24-1 TRBD1 TGTGCCACCAGGACAGGGATGAACACTGAAGCTTTCTTT CATRTGMNTEAFF
TRBJ2-1 few TRBV7-6 . TGTGCCAGCAGCCCCCATCTAGCGGAGGGGGGCAATGAGCAGTTCTTC CASSPHLAEGGNEQFF
TRBJ2-7 few TRBV29-1 . TGCAGCGGGATGACGGACACCTACGAGCAGTACTTC CSGMTDTYEQYF
TRBJ1-5 . TRBV10-3 . TGTGCCATCAGTGGACAACCGGGGGTCCAGCCCCAGCATTTT CAISGQPGVQPQHF
TRBJ1-2 few TRBV10-3 . TGTGCCACCAACGGGGTCGAGGATGGCTACACCTTC CATNGVEDGYTF
TRBJ1-1 . TRBV29-1 . TGCAGCGTTCGGACAGAGACTGAAGCTTTCTTT CSVRTETEAFF